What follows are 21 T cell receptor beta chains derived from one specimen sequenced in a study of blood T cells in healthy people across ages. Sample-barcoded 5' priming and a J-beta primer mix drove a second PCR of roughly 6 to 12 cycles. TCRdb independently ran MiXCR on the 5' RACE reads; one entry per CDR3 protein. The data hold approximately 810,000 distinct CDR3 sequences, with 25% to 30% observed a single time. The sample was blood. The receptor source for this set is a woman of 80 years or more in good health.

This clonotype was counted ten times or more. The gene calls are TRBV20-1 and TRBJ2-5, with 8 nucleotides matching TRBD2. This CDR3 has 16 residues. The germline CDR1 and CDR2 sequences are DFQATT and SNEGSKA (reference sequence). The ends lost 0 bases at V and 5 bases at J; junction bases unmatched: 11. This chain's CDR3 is CSARDPLTGGAETQYF. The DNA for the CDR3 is TGCAGTGCTAGAGATCCCCTTACCGGGGGGGCTGAGACCCAGTACTTC.

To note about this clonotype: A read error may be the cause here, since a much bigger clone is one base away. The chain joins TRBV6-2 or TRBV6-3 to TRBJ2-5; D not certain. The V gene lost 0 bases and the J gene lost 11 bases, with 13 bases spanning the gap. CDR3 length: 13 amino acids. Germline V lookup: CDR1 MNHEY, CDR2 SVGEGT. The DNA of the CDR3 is TGTGCCAGCAGTTACTCGTACTACAATGAGCAGTACTTC. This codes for CASSYSYYNEQYF.

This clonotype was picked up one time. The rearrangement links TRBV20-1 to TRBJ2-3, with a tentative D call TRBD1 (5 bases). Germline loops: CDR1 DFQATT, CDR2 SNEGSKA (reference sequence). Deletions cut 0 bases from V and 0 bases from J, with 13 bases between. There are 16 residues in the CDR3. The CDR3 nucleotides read TGCAGTGCTAGAGACAGGACACCACAAAGCACAGATACGCAGTATTTT. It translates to CSARDRTPQSTDTQYF.

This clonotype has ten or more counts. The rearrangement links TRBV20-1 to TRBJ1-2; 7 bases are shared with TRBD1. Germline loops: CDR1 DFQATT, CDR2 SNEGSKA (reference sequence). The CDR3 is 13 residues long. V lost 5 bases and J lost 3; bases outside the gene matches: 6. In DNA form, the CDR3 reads TGCAGTGCTGGGGACAGATCGGACTATGGCTACACCTTC. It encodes CSAGDRSDYGYTF.

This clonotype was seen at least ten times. The CDR3 is CASSHGRDGYTF. CDR3 coding DNA: TGTGCCAGCAGCCATGGCAGGGATGGCTACACCTTC. V gene TRBV4-2 combines with J gene TRBJ1-2; D is perhaps TRBD1 (5 bases). Germline-derived CDR1 and CDR2 are LGHNA and YNFKEQ. The V and J ends lost 3 bases and 6 bases respectively, with 8 bases between them. The CDR3 is 12 amino acids.

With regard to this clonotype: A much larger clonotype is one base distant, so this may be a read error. CDR3 nucleotides: TGTGCCAGCAGCTTGAGAGGAGGGTCCACAGGGTCCGACTATGGCTACACCTTC. This encodes CASSLRGGSTGSDYGYTF. The V call is TRBV5-5, the J call TRBJ1-2, with a tentative D call TRBD1 (6 bases). This CDR3 is built from 18 residues. Between the trimmed V and J ends, which lost 1 base and 3 bases, there was a span of 22 bases. CDR1 and CDR2 (germline): SGHKS, YYEKEE (reference sequence).

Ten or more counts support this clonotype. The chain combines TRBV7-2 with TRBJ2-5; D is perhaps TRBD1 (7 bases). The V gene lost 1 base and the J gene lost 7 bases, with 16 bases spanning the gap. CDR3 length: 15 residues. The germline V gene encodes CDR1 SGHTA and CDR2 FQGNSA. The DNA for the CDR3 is TGTGCCAGCAGCTTAGAGTCAGGGGGACTCGGGACCCAGTACTTC. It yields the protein CASSLESGGLGTQYF.

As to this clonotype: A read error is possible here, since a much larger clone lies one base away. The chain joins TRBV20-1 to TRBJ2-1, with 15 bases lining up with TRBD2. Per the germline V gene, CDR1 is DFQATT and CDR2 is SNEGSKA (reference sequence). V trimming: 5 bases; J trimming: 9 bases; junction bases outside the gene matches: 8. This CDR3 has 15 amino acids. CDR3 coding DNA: TGCAGTGCTCTATCCGGACTAGCGGGAGGGCTTGAGCAGTTCTTC. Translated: CSALSGLAGGLEQFF.

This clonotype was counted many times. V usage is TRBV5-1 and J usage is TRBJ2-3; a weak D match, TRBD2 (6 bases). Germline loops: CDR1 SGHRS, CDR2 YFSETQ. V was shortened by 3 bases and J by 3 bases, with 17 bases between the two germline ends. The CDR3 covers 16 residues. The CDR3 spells CASSWGLIGTTDTQYF. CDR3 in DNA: TGCGCCAGCAGCTGGGGTCTTATAGGGACTACAGATACGCAGTATTTT.

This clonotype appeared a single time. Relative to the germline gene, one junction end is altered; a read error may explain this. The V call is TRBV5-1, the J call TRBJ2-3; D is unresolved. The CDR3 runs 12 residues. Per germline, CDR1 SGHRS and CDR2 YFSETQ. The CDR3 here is CAGSLATDTQYF. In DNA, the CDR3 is TGCGCCGGCAGCTTGGCAACAGATACGCAGTATTTT.

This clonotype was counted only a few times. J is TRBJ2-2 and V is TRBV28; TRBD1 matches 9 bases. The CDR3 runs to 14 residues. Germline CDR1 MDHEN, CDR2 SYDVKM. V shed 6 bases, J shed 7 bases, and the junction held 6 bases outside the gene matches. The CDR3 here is CASRRQGGNGELFF. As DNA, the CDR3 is TGTGCCAGCAGACGACAGGGGGGGAACGGGGAGCTGTTTTTT. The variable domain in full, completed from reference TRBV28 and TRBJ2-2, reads DVKVTQSSRYLVKRTGEKVFLECVQDMDHENMFWYRQDPGLGLRLIYFSYDVKMKEKGDIPEGYSVSREKKERFSLILESASTNQTSMYLCASRRQGGNGELFFGEGSRLTVL.

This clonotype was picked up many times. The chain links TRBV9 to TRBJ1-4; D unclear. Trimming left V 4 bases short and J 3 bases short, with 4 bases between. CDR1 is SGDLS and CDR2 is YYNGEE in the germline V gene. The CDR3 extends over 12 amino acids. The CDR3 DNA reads TGTGCCAGCAGCCGATCTAATGAAAAACTGTTTTTT. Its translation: CASSRSNEKLFF.

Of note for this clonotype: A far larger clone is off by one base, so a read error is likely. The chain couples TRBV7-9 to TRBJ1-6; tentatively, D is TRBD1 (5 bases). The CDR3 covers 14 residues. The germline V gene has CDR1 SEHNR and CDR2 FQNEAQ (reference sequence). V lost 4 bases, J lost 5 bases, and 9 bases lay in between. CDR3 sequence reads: CASSSGADNSPLHF. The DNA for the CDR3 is TGTGCCAGCAGCTCCGGGGCAGATAATTCACCCCTCCACTTT.

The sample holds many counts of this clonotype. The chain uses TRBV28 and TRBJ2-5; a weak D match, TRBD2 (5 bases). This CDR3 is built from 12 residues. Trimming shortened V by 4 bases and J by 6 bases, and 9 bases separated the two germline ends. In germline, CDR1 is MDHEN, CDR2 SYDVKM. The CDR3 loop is CASSSGIKTQYF. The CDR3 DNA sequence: TGTGCCAGCAGTTCGGGGATAAAGACCCAGTACTTC.

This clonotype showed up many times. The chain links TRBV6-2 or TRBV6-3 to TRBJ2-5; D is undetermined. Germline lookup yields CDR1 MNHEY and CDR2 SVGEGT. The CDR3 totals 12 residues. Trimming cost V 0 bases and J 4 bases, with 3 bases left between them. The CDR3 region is CASSYSRETQYF. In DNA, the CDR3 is TGTGCCAGCAGTTACTCGCGAGAGACCCAGTACTTC.

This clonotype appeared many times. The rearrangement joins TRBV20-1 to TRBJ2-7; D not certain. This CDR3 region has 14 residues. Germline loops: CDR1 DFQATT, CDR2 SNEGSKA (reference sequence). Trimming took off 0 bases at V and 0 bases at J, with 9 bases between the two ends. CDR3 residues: CSARDRLFSYEQYF. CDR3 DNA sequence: TGCAGTGCTAGAGATAGGCTTTTCTCCTACGAGCAGTACTTC.

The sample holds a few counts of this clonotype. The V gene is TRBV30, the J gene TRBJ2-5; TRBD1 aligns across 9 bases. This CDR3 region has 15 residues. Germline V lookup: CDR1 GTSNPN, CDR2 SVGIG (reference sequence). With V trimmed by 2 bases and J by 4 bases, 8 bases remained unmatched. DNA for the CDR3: TGTGCCTGGAGTCCGTTAGACAGGGGGTTAGAGACCCAGTACTTC. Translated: CAWSPLDRGLETQYF.

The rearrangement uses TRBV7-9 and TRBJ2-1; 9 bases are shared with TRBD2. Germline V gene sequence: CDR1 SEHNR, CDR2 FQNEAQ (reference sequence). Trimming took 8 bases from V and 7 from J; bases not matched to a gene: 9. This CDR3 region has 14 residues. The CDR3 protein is CASASSGVKNEQFF. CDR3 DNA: TGTGCCAGCGCATCTAGCGGGGTGAAAAATGAGCAGTTCTTC.

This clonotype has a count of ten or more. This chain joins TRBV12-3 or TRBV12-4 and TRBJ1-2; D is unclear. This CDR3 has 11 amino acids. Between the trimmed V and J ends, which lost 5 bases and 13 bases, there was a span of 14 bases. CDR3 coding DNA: TGTGCCAGCAGTGCCGGGCTACACCCCACCTTC. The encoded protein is CASSAGLHPTF.

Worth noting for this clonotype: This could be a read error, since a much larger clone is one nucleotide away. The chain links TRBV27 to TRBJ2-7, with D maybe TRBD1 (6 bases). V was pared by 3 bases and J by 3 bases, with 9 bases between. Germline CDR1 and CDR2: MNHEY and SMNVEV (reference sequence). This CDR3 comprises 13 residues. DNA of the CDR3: TGTGCCAGCAGTTTCCGGGACATCTACGAGCAGTACTTC. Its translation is CASSFRDIYEQYF.

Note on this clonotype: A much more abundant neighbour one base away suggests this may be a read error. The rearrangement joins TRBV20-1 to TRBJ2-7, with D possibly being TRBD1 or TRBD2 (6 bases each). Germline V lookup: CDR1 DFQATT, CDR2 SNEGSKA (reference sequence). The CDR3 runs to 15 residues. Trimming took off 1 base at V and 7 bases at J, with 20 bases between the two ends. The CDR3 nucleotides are TGCAGTGCTAGAGCCCGGGCCGGAGGGGGGTATGAGCAGTACTTC. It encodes CSARARAGGGYEQYF.